This T cell receptor (beta chain) emerged from a study of cytomegalovirus exposure and HLA in healthy donors. Overall study findings and caveats: Clusters of TCRs from the first cohort tended to co-occur in the 100 to 150 validation repertoires (as a later analysis found).

Concerning this clone: What it binds is not known.

Sequenced by immunoSEQ multiplex PCR; TCRdb stores in-frame clones only, minus some. The data hold about 54,000 clones, with roughly 90% observed a single time. The sequenced sample consisted of PBMCs. The source of this sequence is a woman between 18 and 30 years old in good health and CMV-seropositive.

CDR3 DNA: TGTGCCAGCAGCTTAGATAGGAACACTGAAGCTTTCTTT. Protein sequence: CASSLDRNTEAFF. The rearrangement links TRBV11-2 to TRBJ1-1; D call uncertain. The V end was cut by 0 bases, the J end by 1 base, with 3 bases between. In germline, CDR1 is SGHAT, CDR2 FQNNGV. CDR3 length: 13 residues. The whole variable domain, remainder taken from reference TRBV11-2 and TRBJ1-1, is EAGVAQSPRYKIIEKRQSVAFWCNPISGHATLYWYQQILGQGPKLLIQFQNNGVVDDSQLPKDRFSAERLKGVDSTLKIQPAKLEDSAVYLCASSLDRNTEAFFGQGTRLTVV.